The 21 T cell receptor beta chains below all came from one sample that was sequenced in a study of blood T cell repertoires in COVID-19. Libraries were prepared by immunoSEQ multiplex PCR; TCRdb keeps only in-frame clonotypes and omits some of them. The data show about 140,000 clones, about 91% seen once. Specimen: peripheral blood. The receptors were gathered from a woman in her fifties or sixties with acute or convalescent COVID-19.

The rearrangement joins TRBV27 to TRBJ1-1; tentative D call: TRBD1 (5 bases). V lost 3 bases and J 3 bases, leaving 11 bases between the germline ends. The CDR3 contains 14 residues. Germline V CDR1 and CDR2: MNHEY, SMNVEV (reference sequence). The CDR3 region is CASSFSRADTEAFF. The DNA of the CDR3 is TGTGCCAGCAGTTTTAGCAGGGCGGACACTGAAGCTTTCTTT.

The V and J genes are TRBV5-1 and TRBJ2-3; 12 bases match TRBD2. This CDR3 has 15 amino acids. From germline, CDR1 is SGHRS and CDR2 YFSETQ. The trim removed 0 bases at V and 6 bases at J, leaving 2 bases unmatched. CDR3 coding DNA: TGCGCCAGCAGCTTGGGGACTAGCGGGGCTGATACGCAGTATTTT. Translating gives CASSLGTSGADTQYF.

The chain has TRBV28 and TRBJ2-3, with a weak D call TRBD2 (6 bases). The ends were cut back, 7 bases at V and 0 bases at J, with 14 bases in the middle. The CDR3 runs 15 residues. Germline values: CDR1 MDHEN, CDR2 SYDVKM. The CDR3 is CASTSRGTSTDTQYF. CDR3 in DNA: TGTGCCAGCACCTCCCGGGGGACTAGCACAGATACGCAGTATTTT.

This clone was counted a few times. The chain uses TRBV30 and TRBJ1-2; 7 positions agree with TRBD1. J gave up 3 bases and V 3 bases, and 7 bases lay outside the gene matches. Per germline, CDR1 GTSNPN and CDR2 SVGIG (reference sequence). The CDR3 loop spans 14 amino acids. This CDR3 reads CAWRLGGQYYGYTF. The CDR3 bases are TGTGCCTGGAGGTTGGGGGGACAGTACTATGGCTACACCTTC.

The V gene is TRBV7-2, the J gene TRBJ1-3; D ambiguous. CDR1 is SGHTA and CDR2 is FQGNSA in the germline V gene. V lost 5 bases and J 4 bases, leaving 12 bases between the germline ends. The CDR3 runs 14 residues. The CDR3 sequence: CASSLQAQGNTIYF. DNA of the CDR3: TGTGCCAGCAGCCTCCAGGCCCAAGGAAACACCATATATTTT.

This clone has more than one count but fewer than ten. V is TRBV27 and J is TRBJ1-6; TRBD1 might be the D (5 bases). Germline loops: CDR1 MNHEY, CDR2 SMNVEV (reference sequence). The CDR3 runs 15 residues. V lost 4 bases and J lost 2, with 9 bases in between. The CDR3 sequence: CASSSIQAYNSPLHF. In DNA form, the CDR3 reads TGTGCCAGCAGTTCTATACAGGCCTATAATTCACCCCTCCACTTT.

The V and J genes are TRBV5-1 and TRBJ1-2; 8 nucleotides match TRBD1. CDR1 and CDR2 (germline): SGHRS, YFSETQ. Trimming took 4 bases from V and 4 from J; bases not matched to a gene: 9. The CDR3 has 15 residues. For the CDR3, the DNA is TGCGCCAGCAGCCCACAGGTAGGACAGGGCTATGGCTACACCTTC. Translation: CASSPQVGQGYGYTF.

V is TRBV5-1 and J is TRBJ2-3, with TRBD1 matching over 9 bases. The CDR3 contains 16 residues. Germline V gene data show CDR1 as SGHRS and CDR2 as YFSETQ. With V trimmed by 4 bases and J by 2 bases, 8 bases remained unmatched. The CDR3 spells CASSAPGTGSTDTQYF. CDR3 nucleotides: TGCGCCAGCAGCGCACCCGGGACAGGGTCCACAGATACGCAGTATTTT. Together with reference TRBV5-1 and TRBJ2-3, the CDR3 gives the full variable domain: KAGVTQTPRYLIKTRGQQVTLSCSPISGHRSVSWYQQTPGQGLQFLFEYFSETQRNKGNFPGRFSGRQFSNSRSEMNVSTLELGDSALYLCASSAPGTGSTDTQYFGPGTRLTVL.

This clone was counted once. The rearrangement joins TRBV27 to TRBJ1-6; D remains ambiguous. Germline CDR1 and CDR2: MNHEY and SMNVEV (reference sequence). CDR3 length: 15 residues. Deletions cut 0 bases from V and 10 bases from J, with 13 bases between. The CDR3 here is CASSLSGGPGSPLHF. As DNA, the CDR3 is TGTGCCAGCAGTTTATCGGGCGGGCCGGGGTCACCCCTCCACTTT.

The chain links TRBV5-1 to TRBJ2-3; the match to TRBD2 covers 11 bases. Germline values: CDR1 SGHRS, CDR2 YFSETQ. The length of the CDR3 is 16 residues. Trimming cost V 4 bases and J 0 bases; bases outside gene matches: 4. CDR3 nucleotide sequence: TGCGCCAGCAGCACGGGACTAGCGGACAGCACAGATACGCAGTATTTT. Its protein is CASSTGLADSTDTQYF.

The chain's CDR3 is CASSLHGGQGELFF. The CDR3 DNA reads as TGTGCCAGCAGCTTACACGGAGGCCAGGGGGAGCTGTTTTTT. The V gene is TRBV7-3, the J gene TRBJ2-2, with D perhaps matching TRBD2 (5 bases). This CDR3 is 14 amino acids long. Trimming took 2 bases from V and 8 from J, leaving 12 bases between them. CDR1 is SGHTA, CDR2 FQGTGA, per germline.

The V and J genes are TRBV7-9 and TRBJ2-3; the match to TRBD1 covers 9 bases. V lost 5 bases to trimming and J lost 3 bases; unmatched junction nucleotides: 18. Per germline, CDR1 SEHNR and CDR2 FQNEAQ (reference sequence). The CDR3 covers 19 residues. The CDR3 loop reads CASSPRDRVIAGATDTQYF. The CDR3 bases are TGTGCCAGCAGCCCACGGGACAGGGTAATAGCAGGGGCGACAGATACGCAGTATTTT.

The rearrangement links TRBV19 to TRBJ2-3, with TRBD2 identical over 10 bases. The CDR3 contains 17 residues. The V gene's germline CDR1 is LNHDA and CDR2 SQIVND (reference sequence). V gave up 4 bases and J gave up 2 bases; unmatched junction bases: 9. CDR3 DNA: TGTGCCAGTAGTAATCCCCTGACTAGCGGGTTCACAGATACGCAGTATTTT. Translation: CASSNPLTSGFTDTQYF.

The V and J genes are TRBV28 and TRBJ1-2; D remains ambiguous. The CDR3 is made up of 12 amino acids. V gave up 6 bases and J gave up 7 bases, with 12 bases separating them. Looked up from germline, CDR1 is MDHEN and CDR2 is SYDVKM. CDR3 nucleotide sequence: TGTGCCAGCAGCCTTACGGACTTTGGCTACACCTTC. Its translation is CASSLTDFGYTF.

DNA for the CDR3: TGCAGCGTTGCGGGGACCTACGAGCAGTACTTC. It codes for CSVAGTYEQYF. This rearrangement joins TRBV29-1 to TRBJ2-7; tentative D call: TRBD2 (5 bases). CDR1 is SQVTM, CDR2 ANQGSEA, per germline. Between the trimmed V and J ends, which lost 4 bases and 2 bases, there was a span of 6 bases. This CDR3 spans 11 amino acids.

The rearrangement joins TRBV21-1 to TRBJ2-7; the DNA was not compared with TRBD1, the D call given in the table. TRBV21-1 is annotated as a pseudogene. The CDR3 consists of 14 residues. CDR3 DNA: TGTGCCAGCACCCGACAGGGGGCTTTGAACGAGCAGTACTTC. Amino acid sequence: CASTRQGALNEQYF.

The chain employs TRBV6-5 and TRBJ1-2; 8 nucleotides agree with TRBD1. The CDR3 spans 15 residues. Germline V gene lookup returns CDR1 MNHEY and CDR2 SVGAGI. V was clipped by 1 base and J by 3 bases; unmatched bases: 4. CDR3 protein: CASSYLAGGHYGYTF. DNA for the CDR3: TGTGCCAGCAGTTACTTGGCAGGGGGCCACTATGGCTACACCTTC.

This chain links TRBV18 with TRBJ1-3; tentatively, D is TRBD1 (6 bases). CDR1 KGHSH and CDR2 LQKENI come from the germline V gene. The CDR3 spans 16 residues. V gave up 3 bases and J gave up 0 bases, with 12 bases separating them. This CDR3 reads CASSPQGGNSGNTIYF. CDR3 DNA: TGTGCCAGCTCACCGCAAGGGGGAAACTCTGGAAACACCATATATTTT.

In regard to this clone: An end of the junction does not agree with germline; a read error may underlie this. This rearrangement joins TRBV7-7 to TRBJ2-2; D remains unclear. Per the germline V gene, CDR1 is SSHAT and CDR2 is FNYEAQ (reference sequence). This CDR3 has 14 amino acids. The CDR3 bases are TGTGCTAGCAGCTTTGAGGAAAACACCGGGGAGCTGTTTTTT. Encoded protein: CASSFEENTGELFF.

This clone was seen only once. The chain joins TRBV7-9 to TRBJ1-2; D is undetermined. Trimming shortened V by 0 bases and J by 4 bases, and 12 bases separated the two germline ends. CDR3 length: 15 amino acids. Looked up from germline, CDR1 is SEHNR and CDR2 is FQNEAQ (reference sequence). The CDR3 nucleotides are TGTGCCAGCAGCTTAGCAAGCTTGAGTGGCTATGGCTACACCTTC. Protein: CASSLASLSGYGYTF.

V gene TRBV6-2 or TRBV6-3 combines with J gene TRBJ1-6; tentatively, D is TRBD1 (6 bases). Deletions cut 6 bases from V and 0 bases from J, with 21 bases between. CDR3 length equals 19 residues. Germline V gene lookup returns CDR1 MNHEY and CDR2 SVGEGT. The CDR3 protein is CASSPPRGLQGSYNSPLHF. The CDR3 DNA is TGTGCCAGCAGCCCTCCTCGCGGCCTACAGGGCTCCTATAATTCACCCCTCCACTTT.